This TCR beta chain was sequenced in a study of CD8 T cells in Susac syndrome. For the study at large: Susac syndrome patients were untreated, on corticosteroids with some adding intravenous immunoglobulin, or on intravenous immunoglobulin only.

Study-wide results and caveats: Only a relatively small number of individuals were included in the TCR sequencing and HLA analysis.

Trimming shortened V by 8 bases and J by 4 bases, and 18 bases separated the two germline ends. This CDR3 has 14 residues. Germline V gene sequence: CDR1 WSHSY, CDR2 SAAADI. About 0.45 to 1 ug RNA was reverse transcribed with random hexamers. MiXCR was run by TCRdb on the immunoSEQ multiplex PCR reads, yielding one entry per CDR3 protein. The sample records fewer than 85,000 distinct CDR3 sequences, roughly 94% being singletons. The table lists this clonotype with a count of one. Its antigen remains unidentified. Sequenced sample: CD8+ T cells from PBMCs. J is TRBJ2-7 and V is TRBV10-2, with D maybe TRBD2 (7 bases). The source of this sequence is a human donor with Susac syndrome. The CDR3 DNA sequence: TGCGCCAGCCTAAGCGGACTAGGGGGTTACGAGCAGTACTTC. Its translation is CASLSGLGGYEQYF.